This is a list of T cell receptor beta chains from one sample in a study of identical twins. TCRdb reanalysed the 5' RACE reads using MiXCR and keeps one entry per CDR3 protein. The sample lists hundreds of thousands of distinct CDR3 sequences, around 6.1% occurring once. Sequencing was carried out using naive T cells sorted from blood. These receptors originate from a man younger than 30 in good health. Both conserved end residues are part of each CDR3. D genes are given only for firm matches. Clone size is not always given. Where it is, it says once, few, many or a class for expanded clones.

d_gene	abundance	v_gene	j_gene	CDR3nt	CDR3aa
NA	NA	TRBV29-1	TRBJ2-3	TGCAGCGTTGGACGGGACACAGATACGCAGTATTTT	CSVGRDTDTQYF
NA	many	TRBV7-9	TRBJ2-1	TGTGCCAGCAGCTCTCCTAGGACCTCCAATGAGCAGTTCTTC	CASSSPRTSNEQFF
NA	NA	TRBV11-2	TRBJ2-3	TGTGCCAGCAGCGCCCACCCTATAGCGGATAGGGCAGATACGCAGTATTTT	CASSAHPIADRADTQYF
TRBD2	many	TRBV7-9	TRBJ2-1	TGTGCCAGCAGCACCGGGAGAGCGGGGCCCTACAATGAGCAGTTCTTC	CASSTGRAGPYNEQFF
NA	few	TRBV12-3/TRBV12-4	TRBJ2-5	TGTGCCAGCAGGAGTGAAGAGACCCAGTACTTC	CASRSEETQYF
NA	few	TRBV2	TRBJ1-5	TGTGCCAGCAGTCGGGGGTATAGCAATCAGCCCCAGCATTTT	CASSRGYSNQPQHF
NA	many	TRBV20-1	TRBJ2-7	TGCAGTGCCCATGGACTCGATAACGAGCAGTACTTC	CSAHGLDNEQYF
NA	many	TRBV20-1	TRBJ1-6	TGCAGTGCCGGGACCGCTCTGTCCTCACCCCTCCACTTT	CSAGTALSSPLHF
NA	many	TRBV5-1	TRBJ2-1	TGCGCCAGCAGCTTGGCCGTTCGCGAGAGCGATGAGCAGTTCTTC	CASSLAVRESDEQFF
TRBD1	many	TRBV27	TRBJ2-3	TGTGCCACCATGGACGGACAGGTTAGGGATACGCAGTATTTT	CATMDGQVRDTQYF
TRBD1	many	TRBV19	TRBJ2-3	TGTGCCAGTATGATGCAGGGGGCGGAAGATACGCAGTATTTT	CASMMQGAEDTQYF
NA	many	TRBV12-3/TRBV12-4	TRBJ1-1	TGTGCCAGCAGTTCCCCCCCCGGACAAGGGGATTCTGAAGCTTTCTTT	CASSSPPGQGDSEAFF
NA	many	TRBV15	TRBJ2-1	TGTGCCACCAGCAGAGATTCCCTAGAGCAGTTCTTC	CATSRDSLEQFF
NA	once	TRBV2	TRBJ1-5	TGTGCCAGCAAGACCAGCGGGGTAAAGCAGCCCCAGCATTTT	CASKTSGVKQPQHF
NA	few	TRBV28	TRBJ2-6	TGTGCCAGCAGCCCCTCGATAGGGGCCAACGTCCTGACTTTC	CASSPSIGANVLTF
NA	few	TRBV30	TRBJ2-5	TGTGCCTGGAGTGGGGACGCCAACTTACGAAGCCAAGAGACCCAGTACTTC	CAWSGDANLRSQETQYF
TRBD2	NA	TRBV4-2	TRBJ2-1	TGTGCCAGCAGCCAACGGGCTAGCGGGATATCTGGGACGTGGAATGAGCAGTTCTTC	CASSQRASGISGTWNEQFF
NA	many	TRBV7-2	TRBJ2-5	TGTGCCAGCAGCCACACACCGACGACAGCTGTGGAGACCCAGTACTTC	CASSHTPTTAVETQYF
TRBD1	many	TRBV12-3/TRBV12-4	TRBJ1-1	TGTGCCAGCAGTACAGGGGGAGCGGCTTTCTTT	CASSTGGAAFF
TRBD2	NA	TRBV15	TRBJ2-1	TGTGCCACCAGCTTTTCCGGGACTAGCGGCTCATACAATGAGCAGTTCTTC	CATSFSGTSGSYNEQFF
TRBD2	many	TRBV28	TRBJ2-1	TGTGCCAGCAGTTCCCGACTAGCGGGAGGGCCAAATGAGCAGTTCTTC	CASSSRLAGGPNEQFF
NA	few	TRBV28	TRBJ2-3	TGTGCCAGCAGTTTTGTGGTAGGGTTGTTCACAGATACGCAGTATTTT	CASSFVVGLFTDTQYF
NA	few	TRBV14	TRBJ2-2	TGTGCCAGCAGCCAGGCAACGAACACCGGGGAGCTGTTTTTT	CASSQATNTGELFF
TRBD1	many	TRBV5-1	TRBJ2-7	TGCGCCAGCAGCACCGGGACAGGGGTACCCTACGAGCAGTACTTC	CASSTGTGVPYEQYF
TRBD2	few	TRBV7-3	TRBJ2-1	TGTGCCAGCAGCCTCTTTGGGTTTATGGCCGGGACTACCAAGAACAATGAGCAGTTCTTC	CASSLFGFMAGTTKNNEQFF